These 10 T cell receptor beta chains were all obtained from the same sample, sequenced in a study of blood T cell repertoires in COVID-19. Method: immunoSEQ multiplex PCR; TCRdb's copy keeps in-frame clones and lacks some. The table lists roughly 78,000 clones, around 78% of them singletons. Sequenced material: peripheral blood. Source of these receptors: an elderly woman with acute or convalescent COVID-19.

This chain joins TRBV3-1 (or the pseudogene TRBV3-2) and TRBJ1-2; TRBD1 matches 8 bases. This CDR3 comprises 16 residues. With V trimmed by 1 base and J by 6 bases, 10 bases remained unmatched. The germline gives CDR1 LGHDT, CDR2 YNNKEL (reference sequence). The CDR3 DNA is TGTGCCAGCAGCCAAGCATCAGGGGGCGCTCCACATGGCTACACCTTC. This encodes CASSQASGGAPHGYTF.

The chain combines TRBV7-9 with TRBJ1-4; 11 positions match TRBD1. Germline-derived CDR1 and CDR2 are SEHNR and FQNEAQ (reference sequence). The CDR3 covers 15 residues. With 1 base clipped from V and 7 bases from J, the junction kept 2 bases outside the gene matches. Here the CDR3 DNA reads TGTGCCAGCAGCTTAGGCGGGACAGGGGGTGAAAAACTGTTTTTT. This encodes CASSLGGTGGEKLFF.

The chain joins TRBV24-1 to TRBJ2-5, with 7 bases fitting TRBD1. CDR1 KGHDR and CDR2 SFDVKD come from the germline V gene. The CDR3 totals 14 residues. The ends lost 4 bases at V and 4 bases at J; junction bases unmatched: 5. In DNA form, the CDR3 reads TGTGCCACCAGTGAAGACAGGGCGGGAGAGACCCAGTACTTC. Its protein is CATSEDRAGETQYF.

The gene calls are TRBV4-1 and TRBJ1-6; 8 bases match TRBD1. Germline trimming cut 3 bases from V and 5 bases from J; bases unmatched to any gene: 12. The germline V gene encodes CDR1 MGHRA and CDR2 YSYEKL. The CDR3 extends over 18 amino acids. The CDR3 DNA is TGCGCCAGCAGCCACGACCGGGACAGGTTACACAATAATTCACCCCTCCACTTT. Amino acids: CASSHDRDRLHNNSPLHF.

This clone was seen a few times. This chain connects TRBV4-1 to TRBJ1-5; 11 bases are a match to TRBD1. Germline V gene data show CDR1 as MGHRA and CDR2 as YSYEKL. This CDR3 has 14 residues. J gave up 7 bases and V 5 bases, and 4 bases lay outside the gene matches. CDR3 residues: CASSTDRGLQPQHF. CDR3 DNA: TGCGCCAGCAGCACGGACAGGGGGCTACAGCCCCAGCATTTT.

The V gene is TRBV25-1, the J gene TRBJ2-6; 7 bases map to TRBD1. V was clipped by 8 bases and J by 0 bases; unmatched bases: 4. The germline V gene encodes CDR1 MGHDK and CDR2 SYGVNS. The CDR3 runs to 15 residues. The CDR3 reads CASGGQYSGANVLTF. The CDR3 DNA follows: TGTGCCAGCGGGGGACAGTACTCTGGGGCCAACGTCCTGACTTTC. The complete variable domain, with remaining parts taken from reference TRBV25-1 and TRBJ2-6, reads EADIYQTPRYLVIGTGKKITLECSQTMGHDKMYWYQQDPGMELHLIHYSYGVNSTEKGDLSSESTVSRIRTEHFPLTLESARPSHTSQYLCASGGQYSGANVLTFGAGSRLTVL.

J is TRBJ2-5 and V is TRBV9, with D perhaps matching TRBD1 (5 bases). Germline V gene sequence: CDR1 SGDLS, CDR2 YYNGEE. V was cut by 0 bases and J by 5 bases, with 11 bases left in between. This CDR3 has 14 residues. The CDR3 DNA follows: TGTGCCAGCAGCGTAGACCCAGGGCGGGAGACCCAGTACTTC. Protein product: CASSVDPGRETQYF.

The V gene is TRBV2, the J gene TRBJ2-5; 10 bases fit TRBD2. V shed 1 base, J shed 1 base, and the junction held 3 bases outside the gene matches. Germline V gene lookup returns CDR1 SNHLY and CDR2 FYNNEI. CDR3 length: 16 amino acids. The CDR3 loop reads CASSEGLAGGQETQYF. The CDR3, as DNA: TGTGCCAGCAGTGAAGGGTTAGCGGGGGGCCAAGAGACCCAGTACTTC.

The chain joins TRBV7-9 to TRBJ2-1, with D possibly being TRBD2 (6 bases). The CDR3 consists of 17 residues. Germline loops: CDR1 SEHNR, CDR2 FQNEAQ (reference sequence). Trimming stripped 0 bases from V and 0 bases from J, with 12 bases between. CDR3 sequence (DNA): TGTGCCAGCAGCTTAGCCTTAGCGGATAGCTCCTACAATGAGCAGTTCTTC. It translates to CASSLALADSSYNEQFF.

The chain links TRBV6-4 to TRBJ1-5; D unresolved. Germline V gene lookup returns CDR1 MRHNA and CDR2 SNTAGT. V was trimmed by 4 bases and J by 7 bases, leaving 11 bases between them. The CDR3 is 13 residues long. CDR3 amino acids: CASSGSVGQPQHF. For the CDR3, the DNA is TGTGCCAGCAGTGGGAGCGTAGGCCAGCCCCAGCATTTT.